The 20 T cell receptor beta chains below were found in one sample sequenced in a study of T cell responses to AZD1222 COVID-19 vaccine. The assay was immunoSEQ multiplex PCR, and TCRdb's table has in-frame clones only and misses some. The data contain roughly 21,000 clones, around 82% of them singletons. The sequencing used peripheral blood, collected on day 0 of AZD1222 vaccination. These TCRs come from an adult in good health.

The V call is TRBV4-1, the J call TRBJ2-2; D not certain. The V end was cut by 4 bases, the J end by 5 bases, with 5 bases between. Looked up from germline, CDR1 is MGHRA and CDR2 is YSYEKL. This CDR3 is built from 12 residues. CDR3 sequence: CASSPMTGELFF. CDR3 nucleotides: TGCGCCAGCAGCCCGATGACCGGGGAGCTGTTTTTT.

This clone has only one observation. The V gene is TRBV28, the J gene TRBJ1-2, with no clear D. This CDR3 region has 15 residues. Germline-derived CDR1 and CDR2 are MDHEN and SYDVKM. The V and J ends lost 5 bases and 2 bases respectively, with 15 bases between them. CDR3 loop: CASSGLYLSNYGYTF. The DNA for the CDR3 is TGTGCCAGCAGTGGGCTATATTTATCCAACTATGGCTACACCTTC.

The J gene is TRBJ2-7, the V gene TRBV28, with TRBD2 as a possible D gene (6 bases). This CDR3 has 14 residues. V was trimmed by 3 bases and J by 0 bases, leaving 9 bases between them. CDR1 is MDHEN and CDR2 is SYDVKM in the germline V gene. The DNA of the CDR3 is TGTGCCAGCAGTTTGGGACTTCTCTCCTACGAGCAGTACTTC. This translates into CASSLGLLSYEQYF.

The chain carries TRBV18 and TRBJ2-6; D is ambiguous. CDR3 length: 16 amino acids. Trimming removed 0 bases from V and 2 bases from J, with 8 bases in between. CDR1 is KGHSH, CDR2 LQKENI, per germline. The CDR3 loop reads CASSPPVLAGANVLTF. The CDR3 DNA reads TGTGCCAGCTCACCACCCGTCCTAGCTGGGGCCAACGTCCTGACTTTC. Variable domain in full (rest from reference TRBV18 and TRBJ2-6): NAGVMQNPRHLVRRRGQEARLRCSPMKGHSHVYWYRQLPEEGLKFMVYLQKENIIDESGMPKERFSAEFPKEGPSILRIQQVVRGDSAAYFCASSPPVLAGANVLTFGAGSRLTVL.

The CDR3 here is CASSEWGGRSNEKLFF. In nucleotides, the CDR3 is TGTGCCAGCAGTGAATGGGGCGGCAGGAGCAATGAAAAACTGTTTTTT. The chain uses TRBV6-1 and TRBJ1-4, with D possibly TRBD1 on 5 matching bases. This CDR3 has 16 amino acids. V lost 2 bases, J lost 5 bases, and 15 bases lay in between. The germline V gene encodes CDR1 MNHNS and CDR2 SASEGT.

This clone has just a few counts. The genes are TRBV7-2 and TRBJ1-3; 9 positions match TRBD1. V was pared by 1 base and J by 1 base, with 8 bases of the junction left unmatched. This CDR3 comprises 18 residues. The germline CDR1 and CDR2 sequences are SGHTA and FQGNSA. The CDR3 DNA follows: TGTGCCAGCAGCTTAGTATCGGGACAGGGCTATTCTGGAAACACCATATATTTT. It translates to CASSLVSGQGYSGNTIYF. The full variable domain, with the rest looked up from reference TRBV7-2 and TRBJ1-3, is GAGVSQSPSNKVTEKGKDVELRCDPISGHTALYWYRQSLGQGLEFLIYFQGNSAPDKSGLPSDRFSAERTGGSVSTLTIQRTQQEDSAVYLCASSLVSGQGYSGNTIYFGEGSWLTVV.

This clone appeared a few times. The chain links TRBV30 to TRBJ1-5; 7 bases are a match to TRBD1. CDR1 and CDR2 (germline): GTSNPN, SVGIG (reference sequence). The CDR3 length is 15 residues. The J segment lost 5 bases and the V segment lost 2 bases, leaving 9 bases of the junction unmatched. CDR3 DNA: TGTGCCTGGAGTATACCGGACAGGCGGGATCAGCCCCAGCATTTT. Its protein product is CAWSIPDRRDQPQHF.

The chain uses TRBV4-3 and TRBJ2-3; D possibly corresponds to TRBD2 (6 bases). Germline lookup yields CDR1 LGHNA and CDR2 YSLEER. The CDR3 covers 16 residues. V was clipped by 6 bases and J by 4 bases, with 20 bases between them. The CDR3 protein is CASSQTPGLRADTQYF. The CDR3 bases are TGCGCCAGCAGTCAAACCCCGGGACTCCGTGCAGATACGCAGTATTTT.

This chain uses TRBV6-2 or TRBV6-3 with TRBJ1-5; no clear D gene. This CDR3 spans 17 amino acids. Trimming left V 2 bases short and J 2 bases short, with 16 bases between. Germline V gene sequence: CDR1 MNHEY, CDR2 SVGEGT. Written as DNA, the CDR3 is TGTGCCAGCAGTTACCTAGGATCCGTGTCCGGCAATCAGCCCCAGCATTTT. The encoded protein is CASSYLGSVSGNQPQHF.

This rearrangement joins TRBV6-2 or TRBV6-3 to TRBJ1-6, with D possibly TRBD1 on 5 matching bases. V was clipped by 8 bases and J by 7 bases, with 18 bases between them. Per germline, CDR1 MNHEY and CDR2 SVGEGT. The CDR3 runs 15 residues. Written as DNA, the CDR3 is TGTGCCAGCGGCCCATCGGGGCAGTTAAATTCACCCCTCCACTTT. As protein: CASGPSGQLNSPLHF.

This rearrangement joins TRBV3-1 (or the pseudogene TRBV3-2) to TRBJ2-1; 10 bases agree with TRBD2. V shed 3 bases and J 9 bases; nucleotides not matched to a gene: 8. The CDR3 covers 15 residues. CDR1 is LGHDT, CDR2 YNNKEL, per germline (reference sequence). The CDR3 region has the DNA TGTGCCAGCAGCCACCCCCTAGCGGGAGAACGTGAGCAGTTCTTC. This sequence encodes CASSHPLAGEREQFF.

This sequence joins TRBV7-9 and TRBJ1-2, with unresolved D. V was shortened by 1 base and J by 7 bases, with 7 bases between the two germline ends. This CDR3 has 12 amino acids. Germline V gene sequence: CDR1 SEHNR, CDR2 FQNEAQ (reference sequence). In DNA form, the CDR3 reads TGTGCCAGCAGCTTAGATCGCTTTGGCTACACCTTC. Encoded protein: CASSLDRFGYTF.

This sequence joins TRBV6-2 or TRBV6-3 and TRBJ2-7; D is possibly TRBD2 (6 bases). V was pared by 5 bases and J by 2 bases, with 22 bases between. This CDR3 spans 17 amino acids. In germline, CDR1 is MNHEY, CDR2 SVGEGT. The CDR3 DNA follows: TGTGCCAGCAGTGGGGCTAGGGGACTCACTTTAACCTACGAGCAGTACTTC. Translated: CASSGARGLTLTYEQYF.

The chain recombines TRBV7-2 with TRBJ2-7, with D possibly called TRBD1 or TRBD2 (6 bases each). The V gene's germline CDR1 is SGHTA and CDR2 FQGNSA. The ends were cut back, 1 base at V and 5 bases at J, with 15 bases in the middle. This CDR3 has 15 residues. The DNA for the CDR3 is TGTGCCAGCAGCTTAGGTGGGGGGCGTAGAAACGAGCAGTACTTC. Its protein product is CASSLGGGRRNEQYF. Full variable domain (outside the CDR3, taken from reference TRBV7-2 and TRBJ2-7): GAGVSQSPSNKVTEKGKDVELRCDPISGHTALYWYRQSLGQGLEFLIYFQGNSAPDKSGLPSDRFSAERTGGSVSTLTIQRTQQEDSAVYLCASSLGGGRRNEQYFGPGTRLTVT.

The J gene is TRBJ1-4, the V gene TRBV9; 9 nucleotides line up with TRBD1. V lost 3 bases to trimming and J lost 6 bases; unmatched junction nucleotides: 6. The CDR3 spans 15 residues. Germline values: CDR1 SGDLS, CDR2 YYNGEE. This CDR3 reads CASSAPGQGYEKLFF. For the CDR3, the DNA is TGTGCCAGCAGCGCACCGGGACAGGGATATGAAAAACTGTTTTTT.

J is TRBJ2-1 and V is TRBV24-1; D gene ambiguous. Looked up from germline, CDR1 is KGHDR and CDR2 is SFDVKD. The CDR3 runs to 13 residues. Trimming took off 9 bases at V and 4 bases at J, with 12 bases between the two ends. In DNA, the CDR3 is TGTGCCACCCGTTCATCGGGTTACAATGAGCAGTTCTTC. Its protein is CATRSSGYNEQFF.

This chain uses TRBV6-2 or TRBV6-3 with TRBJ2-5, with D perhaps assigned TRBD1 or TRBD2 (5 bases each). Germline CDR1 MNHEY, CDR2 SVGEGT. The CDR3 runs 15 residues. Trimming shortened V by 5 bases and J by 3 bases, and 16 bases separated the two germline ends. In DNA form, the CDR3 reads TGTGCCAGCAGTCCCCCACCGGGGCGGAAAGAGACCCAGTACTTC. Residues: CASSPPPGRKETQYF.

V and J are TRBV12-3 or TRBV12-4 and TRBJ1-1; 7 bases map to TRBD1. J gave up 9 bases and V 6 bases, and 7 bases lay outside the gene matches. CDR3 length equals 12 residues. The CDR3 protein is CASRTGTVQAFF. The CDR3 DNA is TGTGCCAGCAGGACCGGGACAGTCCAAGCTTTCTTT.

The CDR3 sequence: CASSDGPSYEQYF. The CDR3 DNA reads as TGTGCCAGCAGCGACGGTCCCTCCTACGAGCAGTACTTC. The chain links TRBV6-1 to TRBJ2-7; D unresolved. Per the germline V gene, CDR1 is MNHNS and CDR2 is SASEGT. CDR3 length equals 13 residues. Trimming removed 6 bases at V and 0 bases at J, with 9 bases between.

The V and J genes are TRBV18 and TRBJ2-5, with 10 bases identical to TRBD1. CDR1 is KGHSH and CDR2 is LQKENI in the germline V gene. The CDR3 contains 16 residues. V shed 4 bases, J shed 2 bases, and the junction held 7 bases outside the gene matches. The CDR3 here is CASSLPRTGGQETQYF. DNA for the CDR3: TGTGCCAGCTCACTCCCCCGGACAGGGGGACAAGAGACCCAGTACTTC.